These T cell receptor beta chains were read from a single sample in a study of control samples from healthy donors and cancer patients. Repertoires were generated with immunoSEQ multiplex PCR, while TCRdb's copy carries only in-frame clones and drops some. The repertoire consists of about 150,000 clones, with roughly 93% occurring once and the leading ten covering 5% to 7%. The sequencing sample was made of blood. All receptors come from a young man in good health. CDR3s include the opening cysteine and the closing phenylalanine or tryptophan. The D gene is left open where the match is weak. Size values are once, few and many counts, or a class for expanded clones, and some rows have none.

d_gene	v_gene	j_gene	abundance	CDR3nt	CDR3aa
NA	TRBV7-9	TRBJ2-7	NA	TGTGCCAGCAGCTTATCCAACGAGCAGTACTTC	CASSLSNEQYF
NA	TRBV19	TRBJ2-7	NA	TGTGCCAGTAGTATTACTGCCACACCCCACGAGCAGTACTTC	CASSITATPHEQYF
NA	TRBV15	TRBJ1-4	NA	TGTGCCACCAGCAGATACCCCCCAGGAGAGACTGAAAAACTGTTTTTT	CATSRYPPGETEKLFF
NA	TRBV6-2/TRBV6-3	TRBJ1-4	NA	TGTGCCAGCAGTGCGACGAGGGGCGTTCGGGTCTTAAATGAAAAACTGTTTTTT	CASSATRGVRVLNEKLFF
NA	TRBV6-2/TRBV6-3	TRBJ2-7	NA	TGTGCCAGCAGTTACTCAGCTAGTAACAACGAGCAGTACTTC	CASSYSASNNEQYF
NA	TRBV19	TRBJ1-1	NA	TGTGCCAGTAGTATTACTGGCACTGAAGCTTTCTTT	CASSITGTEAFF
TRBD2	TRBV7-2	TRBJ2-1	NA	TGTGCCAGCAGCTTAGTGGGGGGACTAGCGACTCTTCGCCGGTTCTTC	CASSLVGGLATLRRFF
NA	TRBV2	TRBJ1-2	NA	TGTGCCAGCAGGCTCGTAGGCTATGGCTACACCTTC	CASRLVGYGYTF
NA	TRBV4-3	TRBJ2-2	NA	TGCGCCAGCAGCCAAGCCCCGGACAAGGACACCGGGGAGCTGTTTTTT	CASSQAPDKDTGELFF
NA	TRBV18	TRBJ2-5	NA	TGTGCCAGCTCACCCGTAAGTGGGGAGACCCAGTACTTC	CASSPVSGETQYF
NA	TRBV30	TRBJ2-3	NA	TGTGCCTGGAGTGTAGACAGAGACACAGATACGCAGTATTTT	CAWSVDRDTDTQYF
NA	TRBV30	TRBJ1-1	NA	TGTGCCTGGAGAGGGCAGGGGAGGGTAGCGAACACTGAAGCTTTCTTT	CAWRGQGRVANTEAFF
NA	TRBV11-2	TRBJ1-2	NA	TGTGCCAGTAATCCGGGTCAGGGATCGTATGGCTACACCTTC	CASNPGQGSYGYTF
TRBD1	TRBV11-3	TRBJ2-3	NA	TGTGCCAGCAGCCCGCGGACAGGAGTGGGCACAGATACGCAGTATTTT	CASSPRTGVGTDTQYF
TRBD1	TRBV28	TRBJ1-5	NA	TGTGCCAGCAGACCCCCGTTGACAGGGTATGTTCAGCCCCAGCATTTT	CASRPPLTGYVQPQHF
TRBD2	TRBV3-1/TRBV3-2	TRBJ2-1	NA	TGTGCCAGCAGCTACGGGGGGACCTCCTACAATGAGCAGTTCTTC	CASSYGGTSYNEQFF
TRBD2	TRBV6-2/TRBV6-3	TRBJ2-5	NA	TGTGCCAGCAGTCTAGCGGGAGGATGGCAAGAGACCCAGTACTTC	CASSLAGGWQETQYF
NA	TRBV19	TRBJ1-3	once	TGTGCCAGTCGTTTCGACGGTTACTCTGGAAACACCATATATTTT	CASRFDGYSGNTIYF
TRBD1	TRBV6-5	TRBJ1-6	NA	TGTGCCAGCAAACGGAAGACAGGGGGGAATTCACCCCTCCACTTT	CASKRKTGGNSPLHF
TRBD2	TRBV5-1	TRBJ2-3	once	TGCGCCAGCAGCCCGACCGCCACTAGCGGGACAGATACGCAGTATTTT	CASSPTATSGTDTQYF
NA	TRBV19	TRBJ2-1	NA	TGTGCCAGTAGTATTCTCGGGGAAGACAATGAGCAGTTCTTC	CASSILGEDNEQFF
NA	TRBV12-3/TRBV12-4	TRBJ1-2	NA	TGTGCCAGCAGTCGAGGATACGATGGCTACACCTTC	CASSRGYDGYTF
TRBD1	TRBV7-9	TRBJ2-1	NA	TGTGCCAGCAGCTATTCGGGACAGGGCTATGAGCAGTTCTTC	CASSYSGQGYEQFF
NA	TRBV7-6	TRBJ1-1	NA	TGTGCCAGCAGCTTAAGGGCGTCGGGGGGCACTGAAGCTTTCTTT	CASSLRASGGTEAFF
NA	TRBV30	TRBJ1-1	NA	TGTGCCTGGAGTGTCTTGGAGAACACTGAAGCTTTCTTT	CAWSVLENTEAFF
NA	TRBV19	TRBJ2-1	once	TGTGCCAGTAGTATGTCCAGCTCCTACAATGAGCAGTTCTTC	CASSMSSSYNEQFF
NA	TRBV12-5	TRBJ2-7	NA	TGTGCTAGTGGTTTGGACAGCTACGAGCAGTACTTC	CASGLDSYEQYF
TRBD1	TRBV19	TRBJ1-2	NA	TGTGCCAGTAGTATCCCCAAGAACGACAGGGGGCATGGTGGCTACACCTTC	CASSIPKNDRGHGGYTF
TRBD1	TRBV7-8	TRBJ2-3	NA	TGTGCCAGCAGCTTAGGGACAGGGGGTGGCACAGATACGCAGTATTTT	CASSLGTGGGTDTQYF
TRBD2	TRBV27	TRBJ2-1	NA	TGTGCCAGCAGTTCTAGCGGGGTCTACAATGAGCAGTTCTTC	CASSSSGVYNEQFF
TRBD2	TRBV19	TRBJ2-5	NA	TGTGCCAGTAGTCCGGGGGAGAGGGGACTACTCCAAGAGACCCAGTACTTC	CASSPGERGLLQETQYF
NA	TRBV5-1	TRBJ1-1	NA	TGCGCCAGCAGCTTGCGGGGTCCTTTGAACACTGAAGCTTTCTTT	CASSLRGPLNTEAFF
NA	TRBV3-1/TRBV3-2	TRBJ2-5	once	TGTGCCAGCAGCCGTCTGGAGACCCAGTACTTC	CASSRLETQYF
NA	TRBV7-2	TRBJ1-2	NA	TGTGCCAGCAGCTTAGTTACGGGTGATGGCTACACCTTC	CASSLVTGDGYTF
TRBD1	TRBV11-3	TRBJ2-3	NA	TGTGCCAGCAGTTTGGGACAGGGGAGTGGAGATACGCAGTATTTT	CASSLGQGSGDTQYF
TRBD1	TRBV7-2	TRBJ2-7	NA	TGTGCCAGCAGCTTAGGGCCCCCGGGACAGGGCGTTCCCGAGCAGTACTTC	CASSLGPPGQGVPEQYF
NA	TRBV7-6	TRBJ2-3	NA	TGTGCCAGCAGCTTAGGCCTTCAACGACTCACAGATACGCAGTATTTT	CASSLGLQRLTDTQYF
NA	TRBV28	TRBJ1-1	NA	TGTGCCAGCAGTTCCCCCACCAAGGACGGATTAGAAGCTTTCTTT	CASSSPTKDGLEAFF
NA	TRBV4-1	TRBJ1-3	few	TGCGCCAGCAGCCAAGGTGGAAACACCATATATTTT	CASSQGGNTIYF
NA	TRBV5-1	TRBJ1-3	NA	TGCGCCAGCAGCTTGTCAGGGACTGGAAACACCATATATTTT	CASSLSGTGNTIYF
TRBD2	TRBV4-1	TRBJ2-3	NA	TGCGCCAGCAGTGGCGCCAGCGGGAAGGGTACAGATACGCAGTATTTT	CASSGASGKGTDTQYF
NA	TRBV4-1	TRBJ2-7	NA	TGCGCCAGCAGCCTCCGCCGGGTCGGCCCCTACGAGCAGTACTTC	CASSLRRVGPYEQYF
NA	TRBV30	TRBJ1-6	NA	TGTGCCTGGAGTGTATCGGGCCCGAGCTCCTATAATTCACCCCTCCACTTT	CAWSVSGPSSYNSPLHF
NA	TRBV7-9	TRBJ1-3	NA	TGTGCCAGCAGCTTAGGAGGGGGAGGAAACACCATATATTTT	CASSLGGGGNTIYF
NA	TRBV27	TRBJ1-3	NA	TGTGCCAGCAGTTTATCCGCCTATTCGACTGGAAACACCATATATTTT	CASSLSAYSTGNTIYF
NA	TRBV19	TRBJ1-5	few	TGTGCCAGTAGTTTAAGGGCTATACAGGGACCTTATAGCAATCAGCCCCAGCATTTT	CASSLRAIQGPYSNQPQHF
TRBD1	TRBV6-1	TRBJ1-5	NA	TGTGCCAGCAGCGAAACGGGACAGCTGAATAGCAATCAGCCCCAGCATTTT	CASSETGQLNSNQPQHF
NA	TRBV4-2	TRBJ2-7	NA	TGTGCCAGCAGCCAAGATCCGGAGCCAACATACGAGCAGTACTTC	CASSQDPEPTYEQYF
NA	TRBV10-3	TRBJ1-1	NA	TGTGCCATTACTAATCAGGGCTTTGCTGAAGCTTTCTTT	CAITNQGFAEAFF
NA	TRBV19	TRBJ2-1	NA	TGTGCCAGTAAGAGTTCGGCGGTTTACAATGAGCAGTTCTTC	CASKSSAVYNEQFF
NA	TRBV9	TRBJ1-6	NA	TGTGCCAGCAGCACGCCTAATTCACCCCTCCACTTT	CASSTPNSPLHF
NA	TRBV18	TRBJ1-2	NA	TGTGCCAGCTCACTAGAGGGATCCCACTATGGCTACACCTTC	CASSLEGSHYGYTF
TRBD1	TRBV6-6	TRBJ1-2	NA	TGTGCCAGCAGTTACTTTCAAACCGACAGGGATAGTGGCTACACCTTC	CASSYFQTDRDSGYTF
NA	TRBV27	TRBJ1-5	NA	TGTGCCAGCAGTTTGAGGGGGGATTACCAGCCCCAGCATTTT	CASSLRGDYQPQHF
TRBD1	TRBV27	TRBJ2-2	NA	TGTGCCAGCAGGGGACAGGGGGCAATGACCGGGGAGCTGTTTTTT	CASRGQGAMTGELFF
NA	TRBV11-2	TRBJ2-5	NA	TGTGCCAGCAGCTACAACCCGTTTGCACAAGAGACCCAGTACTTC	CASSYNPFAQETQYF
TRBD1	TRBV7-8	TRBJ2-7	NA	TGTGCCAGCAGCTTAGGGCAGGGACAGGGGACCTACGAGCAGTACTTC	CASSLGQGQGTYEQYF
TRBD1	TRBV27	TRBJ2-3	NA	TGTGCCAGCAGAGAACCGGGACAGGGGGCGTCAGGAGATACGCAGTATTTT	CASREPGQGASGDTQYF
NA	TRBV10-1	TRBJ1-2	NA	TGCGCCAGCAGTGAGTCGTGTGTAACAGGACGAAACTATGGCTACACCTTC	CASSESCVTGRNYGYTF
NA	TRBV7-9	TRBJ1-4	NA	TGTGCCAGCAGCTCCGGAGAGGCGGGTGAAAAACTGTTTTTT	CASSSGEAGEKLFF